A single sample is the source of the 31 T cell receptor beta chains below, sequenced in a study of Ad26.COV2.S vaccination and SARS-CoV-2 variants. Treatment defined: some 20 received Ad26.COV2.S at low or high dose, single or two shots; roughly 5 received placebo; per-sample allocation not given. Day 63 after the first vaccine or placebo injection was the time point for sampling. The method was immunoSEQ multiplex PCR; TCRdb's version includes in-frame clones alone and lacks a portion of them. Found here are more than 300,000 clones, 70% to 90% of them singletons; the top ten hold less than 2%. Sequencing used peripheral blood, obtained in a trial of Ad26.COV2.S vaccine versus placebo. Every receptor here comes from a person between 18 and 65 years old who received the Ad26.COV2.S COVID-19 vaccine or a placebo.

V and J are TRBV5-1 and TRBJ1-3; D is undetermined. Germline CDR1 SGHRS, CDR2 YFSETQ. Trimming cost V 4 bases and J 2 bases, with 7 bases left between them. The CDR3 runs 13 residues. The CDR3 region has the DNA TGCGCCAGCAGCGGGGAGGCTGGAAACACCATATATTTT. Translated, it gives CASSGEAGNTIYF.

This chain links TRBV2 with TRBJ2-6; TRBD1 might be the D (6 bases). V was shortened by 0 bases and J by 4 bases, with 22 bases between the two germline ends. Germline assignment: CDR1 SNHLY and CDR2 FYNNEI. The CDR3 is 20 amino acids. CDR3 in DNA: TGTGCCAGCAGTGAAGCTGAGGAGGACAGAACGGTTCCCGGGGCCAACGTCCTGACTTTC. Its translation is CASSEAEEDRTVPGANVLTF. Looking up the rest from reference TRBV2 and TRBJ2-6 gives the full variable domain: EPEVTQTPSHQVTQMGQEVILRCVPISNHLYFYWYRQILGQKVEFLVSFYNNEISEKSEIFDDQFSVERPDGSNFTLKIRSTKLEDSAMYFCASSEAEEDRTVPGANVLTFGAGSRLTVL.

The gene calls are TRBV2 and TRBJ2-3, with 12 bases identical to TRBD2. The V gene end was trimmed by 3 bases and the J gene end by 4 bases; junction bases not matched to a gene: 2. CDR3 length: 15 amino acids. Germline CDR1 and CDR2: SNHLY and FYNNEI. DNA for the CDR3: TGTGCCAGCAGTGAGACTAGCGGGGGACCAGATACGCAGTATTTT. It is translated as CASSETSGGPDTQYF.

The chain joins TRBV7-2 to TRBJ1-2; TRBD1 agrees at 7 bases. With 4 bases clipped from V and 7 bases from J, the junction kept 18 bases outside the gene matches. Germline CDR1 reads SGHTA; CDR2 reads FQGNSA. The CDR3 contains 17 residues. CDR3 sequence reads: CASSSAGQAILGVGYTF. The CDR3 DNA follows: TGTGCCAGCAGCTCCGCCGGACAGGCTATTTTAGGAGTTGGCTACACCTTC.

This chain links TRBV2 with TRBJ1-2; D is possibly TRBD1 (5 bases). The CDR3 runs 14 residues. CDR1 SNHLY and CDR2 FYNNEI come from the germline V gene. V was shortened by 4 bases and J by 1 base, with 10 bases between the two germline ends. DNA of the CDR3: TGTGCCAGCAGTGTCCGGGGGATTAACTATGGCTACACCTTC. It yields the protein CASSVRGINYGYTF.

This clone showed up just once. Other DNA variants within this sample encode the same CDR3. The chain links TRBV5-1 to TRBJ2-5; perhaps TRBD2 as D (6 bases). CDR1 and CDR2 from the germline V gene are SGHRS and YFSETQ. V shed 4 bases and J shed 1 base, with 11 bases lying between them. The CDR3 is made up of 14 amino acids. Here the CDR3 reads CASSLGTVQETQYF. The CDR3 DNA sequence: TGCGCCAGCAGCCTGGGGACTGTCCAAGAGACCCAGTACTTC.

The chain is built from TRBV7-2 and TRBJ1-3, with TRBD1 matching over 7 bases. CDR1 and CDR2 from the germline V gene are SGHTA and FQGNSA. This CDR3 contains 15 residues. V lost 5 bases and J lost 4; bases outside the gene matches: 8. The CDR3 protein is CASSPRGDRGNTIYF. The CDR3 nucleotides read TGTGCCAGCAGCCCAAGGGGGGACAGAGGAAACACCATATATTTT.

A few counts support this clone. This sequence joins TRBV4-2 and TRBJ1-2, with 9 bases that match TRBD1. This CDR3 comprises 14 residues. Looked up from germline, CDR1 is LGHNA and CDR2 is YNFKEQ. With V trimmed by 1 base and J by 6 bases, 3 bases remained unmatched. CDR3 protein: CASSQGRDRDGYTF. CDR3 in DNA: TGTGCCAGCAGCCAAGGAAGGGACAGGGATGGCTACACCTTC.

This sequence joins TRBV19 and TRBJ1-5; no definite D call. The CDR3 extends over 16 amino acids. Germline CDR1 and CDR2: LNHDA and SQIVND (reference sequence). Trimming pared 4 bases from V and 0 bases from J, leaving 13 bases between. The CDR3 loop is CASSTRSGNSNQPQHF. The CDR3 DNA sequence: TGTGCCAGTAGTACGCGCTCCGGTAATAGCAATCAGCCCCAGCATTTT.

The genes are TRBV7-9 and TRBJ1-1, with a weak D call TRBD1 (6 bases). Germline V gene lookup returns CDR1 SEHNR and CDR2 FQNEAQ (reference sequence). The CDR3 loop spans 15 amino acids. Deletions cut 1 base from V and 1 base from J, with 10 bases between. CDR3 protein: CASSLVRGTNTEAFF. CDR3 nucleotides: TGTGCCAGCAGCTTAGTCAGGGGCACGAACACTGAAGCTTTCTTT.

This chain uses TRBV6-1 with TRBJ1-4, with D possibly matching TRBD1 (6 bases). CDR3 length equals 14 residues. The germline V gene has CDR1 MNHNS and CDR2 SASEGT. Trimming took off 8 bases at V and 4 bases at J, with 14 bases between the two ends. The CDR3 here is CASGWEGGNEKLFF. In DNA, the CDR3 is TGTGCCAGCGGGTGGGAAGGGGGTAATGAAAAACTGTTTTTT.

This clone came up once. The V call is TRBV7-9, the J call TRBJ2-5; TRBD1 is a possible D gene (6 bases). Trimming removed 3 bases from V and 4 bases from J, with 9 bases in between. This CDR3 has 13 amino acids. The germline V gene encodes CDR1 SEHNR and CDR2 FQNEAQ (reference sequence). The CDR3 nucleotides are TGTGCCAGCAGCTTGCCAGGGGTAGAGACCCAGTACTTC. The encoded protein is CASSLPGVETQYF.

The chain has TRBV5-1 and TRBJ1-4; TRBD1 agrees at 12 bases. The CDR3 totals 16 residues. The ends lost 4 bases at V and 3 bases at J; junction bases unmatched: 4. From germline, CDR1 is SGHRS and CDR2 YFSETQ. The CDR3 region is CASSVGQGAANEKLFF. CDR3 nucleotide sequence: TGCGCCAGCAGCGTGGGACAGGGGGCGGCTAATGAAAAACTGTTTTTT.

This chain uses TRBV3-1 (or the pseudogene TRBV3-2) with TRBJ1-1; D uncertain. Germline V CDR1 and CDR2: LGHDT, YNNKEL (reference sequence). V was trimmed by 3 bases and J by 6 bases, leaving 5 bases between them. The CDR3 contains 11 residues. CDR3 coding DNA: TGTGCCAGCAGCCACATGGCTGAAGCTTTCTTT. Translating it yields CASSHMAEAFF.

J is TRBJ1-1 and V is TRBV7-2; no firm D call. Trimming cost V 2 bases and J 3 bases, with 10 bases left between them. CDR3 size: 14 residues. Germline CDR1 is SGHTA and CDR2 is FQGNSA. CDR3 in DNA: TGTGCCAGCAGCTTAATCCCCGGGGACACTGAAGCTTTCTTT. Translated, it gives CASSLIPGDTEAFF.

J is TRBJ2-5 and V is TRBV18; 11 nucleotides align to TRBD1. Losses at the gene ends were 4 bases for V and 5 bases for J; bases not matched to a gene: 9. The CDR3 is made up of 16 amino acids. Germline loops: CDR1 KGHSH, CDR2 LQKENI. The CDR3 spells CASSHNGQGAWETQYF. The CDR3 bases are TGTGCCAGCTCACATAACGGACAGGGGGCTTGGGAGACCCAGTACTTC. The complete variable domain, with remaining parts taken from reference TRBV18 and TRBJ2-5, reads NAGVMQNPRHLVRRRGQEARLRCSPMKGHSHVYWYRQLPEEGLKFMVYLQKENIIDESGMPKERFSAEFPKEGPSILRIQQVVRGDSAAYFCASSHNGQGAWETQYFGPGTRLLVL.

The genes are TRBV10-3 and TRBJ2-1, with D possibly being TRBD2 (6 bases). The germline CDR1 and CDR2 sequences are ENHRY and SYGVKD. The V gene lost 2 bases and the J gene lost 4 bases, with 6 bases spanning the gap. There are 13 residues in the CDR3. CDR3 residues: CAISEREYNEQFF. The CDR3 nucleotides are TGTGCCATCAGTGAGCGGGAGTACAATGAGCAGTTCTTC.

The rearrangement uses TRBV6-2 or TRBV6-3 and TRBJ1-1, with no clear D. Germline values: CDR1 MNHEY, CDR2 SVGEGT. Trimming stripped 7 bases from V and 0 bases from J, with 9 bases between. The CDR3 totals 13 residues. The chain's CDR3 is CASTPPMNTEAFF. CDR3 DNA: TGTGCCAGCACCCCTCCTATGAACACTGAAGCTTTCTTT.

The genes are TRBV2 and TRBJ2-3, with 8 bases lining up with TRBD2. This CDR3 is 19 amino acids long. J was trimmed by 0 bases and V by 1 base; bases with no gene match: 12. Germline CDR1 reads SNHLY; CDR2 reads FYNNEI. As DNA, the CDR3 is TGTGCCAGCAGTGAAGGTCTTTGGGGTAGCGGGGATAGCACAGATACGCAGTATTTT. It specifies CASSEGLWGSGDSTDTQYF.

In DNA, the CDR3 is TGTGCCAGCAGCTTATTGTTGGGCGATATAGCCAAAAACATTCAGTACTTC. This gives the protein CASSLLLGDIAKNIQYF. V usage is TRBV7-9 and J usage is TRBJ2-4; D is unclear. The CDR3 sequence is 17 residues long. Germline V gene sequence: CDR1 SEHNR, CDR2 FQNEAQ (reference sequence). The V and J ends lost 2 bases and 0 bases respectively, with 14 bases between them.

CDR3 nucleotides: TGTGCCAGCAGCCAAGTGGCAGCCAGCTATGGCTACACCTTC. This gives the protein CASSQVAASYGYTF. This chain uses TRBV3-1 (or the pseudogene TRBV3-2) with TRBJ1-2; D gene unclear. The CDR3 has 14 residues. Trimming removed 1 base at V and 4 bases at J, with 10 bases between. The germline V gene encodes CDR1 LGHDT and CDR2 YNNKEL (reference sequence).

CDR3 amino acids: CASHPGGTGSNEKLFF. The CDR3 nucleotides are TGTGCCAGCCATCCGGGCGGGACAGGGAGTAATGAAAAACTGTTTTTT. V usage is TRBV18 and J usage is TRBJ1-4, with TRBD1 identical over 9 bases. In germline, CDR1 is KGHSH, CDR2 LQKENI. With V trimmed by 8 bases and J by 4 bases, 11 bases remained unmatched. The CDR3 runs to 16 residues. The whole variable domain, remainder taken from reference TRBV18 and TRBJ1-4, is NAGVMQNPRHLVRRRGQEARLRCSPMKGHSHVYWYRQLPEEGLKFMVYLQKENIIDESGMPKERFSAEFPKEGPSILRIQQVVRGDSAAYFCASHPGGTGSNEKLFFGSGTQLSVL.

The chain links TRBV6-5 to TRBJ2-7, with D uncertain. Germline V gene lookup returns CDR1 MNHEY and CDR2 SVGAGI. The V end was cut by 8 bases, the J end by 3 bases, with 17 bases between. The CDR3 is made up of 14 amino acids. DNA for the CDR3: TGTGCCAGCTCACGGGCAAGAAATAACTACGAGCAGTACTTC. This gives the protein CASSRARNNYEQYF.

This clone was counted a single time. The V call is TRBV3-1 (or the pseudogene TRBV3-2), the J call TRBJ1-1; D may be TRBD1 (6 bases). There are 12 residues in the CDR3. Trimming shortened V by 6 bases and J by 7 bases, and 12 bases separated the two germline ends. CDR1 LGHDT and CDR2 YNNKEL come from the germline V gene (reference sequence). The CDR3 reads CASRRGADEAFF. The CDR3 nucleotides are TGTGCCAGCAGACGGGGGGCTGATGAAGCTTTCTTT.

The J gene is TRBJ1-1, the V gene TRBV12-3 or TRBV12-4; D is unclear. Trimming took off 3 bases at V and 0 bases at J, with 5 bases between the two ends. This CDR3 is built from 13 residues. CDR3: CASSFVVNTEAFF. The CDR3 region has the DNA TGTGCCAGCAGTTTCGTGGTGAACACTGAAGCTTTCTTT.

V and J are TRBV6-5 and TRBJ1-1; TRBD1 agrees at 7 bases. Germline loops: CDR1 MNHEY, CDR2 SVGAGI. V was pared by 0 bases and J by 4 bases, with 8 bases of the junction left unmatched. The CDR3 consists of 16 residues. CDR3 protein: CASSYSTTGLSTEAFF. CDR3 in DNA: TGTGCCAGCAGTTACTCGACGACAGGGTTGAGCACTGAAGCTTTCTTT.

V and J are TRBV5-6 and TRBJ1-1; TRBD1 aligns across 8 bases. Germline V gives CDR1 SGHDT, CDR2 YYEEEE. Trimming took 0 bases from V and 5 from J; bases not matched to a gene: 6. This CDR3 region has 15 residues. This CDR3 is CASSLDYRGITEAFF. For the CDR3, the DNA is TGTGCCAGCAGCTTGGATTACAGGGGGATTACTGAAGCTTTCTTT. The whole variable domain, remainder taken from reference TRBV5-6 and TRBJ1-1, is DAGVTQSPTHLIKTRGQQVTLRCSPKSGHDTVSWYQQALGQGPQFIFQYYEEEERQRGNFPDRFSGHQFPNYSSELNVNALLLGDSALYLCASSLDYRGITEAFFGQGTRLTVV.

The chain is built from TRBV20-1 and TRBJ1-5; D might be TRBD1 (6 bases). CDR3 size: 13 residues. Trimming stripped 3 bases from V and 5 bases from J, with 11 bases between. CDR1 is DFQATT and CDR2 is SNEGSKA in the germline V gene (reference sequence). The CDR3: CSASRGEHQPQHF. Here the CDR3 DNA reads TGCAGTGCTAGTAGGGGGGAACATCAGCCCCAGCATTTT.

The genes are TRBV29-1 and TRBJ1-5; no clear D gene. CDR3 size: 12 residues. Looked up from germline, CDR1 is SQVTM and CDR2 is ANQGSEA. V gave up 4 bases and J gave up 4 bases, with 8 bases separating them. The CDR3 reads CSVGDKNQPQHF. The CDR3 DNA reads as TGCAGCGTTGGAGACAAAAATCAGCCCCAGCATTTT.

In its sample, this clone was seen a few times. The junction does not match germline at one end; this may be a read error. The genes are TRBV7-8 and TRBJ1-5; perhaps TRBD1 as D (5 bases). The CDR3 runs 14 residues. Germline CDR1 and CDR2: SGHVS and FQNEAQ. CDR3 DNA: TGTGCCAGCCGCTTAGGGGCAAGCAATCAGCCCCAGCATTTT. It is translated as CASRLGASNQPQHF.

The rearrangement links TRBV4-3 to TRBJ1-1, with a weak D call TRBD1 (5 bases). The CDR3 spans 13 residues. The germline V gene encodes CDR1 LGHNA and CDR2 YSLEER. Between the trimmed V and J ends, which lost 0 bases and 8 bases, there was a span of 10 bases. The DNA of the CDR3 is TGCGCCAGCAGCCAAGAACCAGGACACGAAGCTTTCTTT. Its translation is CASSQEPGHEAFF.